These T cell receptor beta chains were read from a single sample in a study of response to subunit inactivated influenza vaccine. MiXCR, run by TCRdb on the RT-PCR reads, gives a single entry per CDR3 protein. The sample holds about 500,000 distinct CDR3 sequences, approximately 13% seen once. Sequencing was performed on PBMCs from blood, taken 40 to 50 days after vaccination. Receptors originate from a man aged 50 to 59 who received an inactivated influenza vaccine. The CDR3 runs from the conserved cysteine through the conserved F or W. D genes are given only for firm matches. Clone sizes are given selectively: once, few, many, or a class where the clone is expanded.

.,TRBV19,TRBJ2-3,.,14,CASKVPGATDTQYF,TGTGCCAGTAAAGTCCCAGGGGCCACAGATACGCAGTATTTT
many,TRBV5-1,TRBJ2-3,.,14,CASSSGQKGDTQYF,TGCGCCAGCAGCTCGGGGCAAAAGGGGGATACGCAGTATTTT
.,TRBV6-2/TRBV6-3,TRBJ2-2,TRBD2,18,CASSYSVLAGVYTGELFF,TGTGCCAGCAGTTACTCCGTCTTAGCGGGAGTGTACACCGGGGAGCTGTTTTTT
.,TRBV6-2/TRBV6-3,TRBJ2-3,.,16,CASSYSPEESTDTQYF,TGTGCCAGCAGTTACTCCCCTGAGGAGAGCACAGATACGCAGTATTTT
many,TRBV9,TRBJ2-2,.,16,CASSVRTAANTGELFF,TGTGCCAGCAGCGTACGCACGGCCGCGAACACCGGGGAGCTGTTTTTT
few,TRBV28,TRBJ1-5,.,14,CASSLLNGDQPQHF,TGTGCCAGCAGCCTTTTAAATGGGGATCAGCCCCAGCATTTT
many,TRBV4-2,TRBJ2-5,TRBD2,16,CASSHLLAGVVETQYF,TGTGCCAGCAGCCACCTCCTAGCGGGGGTGGTTGAGACCCAGTACTTC
few,TRBV5-1,TRBJ2-5,.,14,CASSLSGARETQYF,TGCGCCAGCAGCTTGTCAGGGGCGCGGGAGACCCAGTACTTC
.,TRBV24-1,TRBJ1-5,.,15,CATSERGTSNQPQHF,TGTGCCACCAGTGAGAGGGGTACTAGCAATCAGCCCCAGCATTTT
.,TRBV19,TRBJ2-1,TRBD1,14,CASKTGGFYNEQFF,TGTGCCAGTAAGACAGGGGGCTTCTACAATGAGCAGTTCTTC
few,TRBV18,TRBJ2-5,TRBD2,18,CASSPPRLAGGPGETQYF,TGTGCCAGCTCACCACCAAGACTAGCGGGAGGGCCTGGGGAGACCCAGTACTTC
.,TRBV9,TRBJ2-1,.,14,CASGRAGVGNEQFF,TGTGCCAGCGGTCGGGCAGGGGTTGGCAATGAGCAGTTCTTC
few,TRBV7-2,TRBJ2-7,TRBD2,15,CASSLKGLAGGEQYF,TGTGCCAGCAGCTTAAAAGGGCTAGCGGGAGGGGAGCAGTACTTC
many,TRBV6-2/TRBV6-3,TRBJ2-7,.,12,CASRSVSGEQYF,TGTGCCAGCAGATCCGTCTCCGGGGAGCAGTACTTC
many,TRBV20-1,TRBJ2-1,.,13,CSARAGYYNEQFF,TGCAGTGCTAGAGCAGGGTACTACAATGAGCAGTTCTTC
.,TRBV20-1,TRBJ1-2,TRBD1,14,CSASTGGGSYGYTF,TGCAGTGCTAGTACAGGGGGTGGGAGCTATGGCTACACCTTC
few,TRBV5-1,TRBJ2-7,TRBD2,14,CASSLDLGGREQYF,TGCGCCAGCAGCTTGGACCTTGGCGGGAGGGAGCAGTACTTC
few,TRBV5-1,TRBJ1-2,TRBD1,14,CASSGGQGGYGYTF,TGCGCCAGCAGCGGCGGACAGGGAGGCTATGGCTACACCTTC
.,TRBV11-2,TRBJ1-1,.,14,CASSARLMNTEAFF,TGTGCCAGCAGCGCCCGGTTGATGAACACTGAAGCTTTCTTT
few,TRBV4-2,TRBJ2-7,TRBD2,16,CASSQDLAGGIYEQYF,TGTGCCAGCAGCCAAGATCTTGCGGGAGGAATCTACGAGCAGTACTTC
.,TRBV20-1,TRBJ2-7,.,12,CSARAGPAEQYF,TGCAGTGCTAGAGCGGGGCCAGCCGAGCAGTACTTC
once,TRBV9,TRBJ2-1,.,16,CASSVGGTRAYNEQFF,TGTGCCAGCAGCGTAGGGGGGACTCGGGCCTACAATGAGCAGTTCTTC
few,TRBV5-1,TRBJ2-7,.,14,CASSWGLSPYEQYF,TGCGCCAGCAGCTGGGGACTTTCCCCCTACGAGCAGTACTTC
.,TRBV19,TRBJ2-7,TRBD2,18,CASSLSGQVGTSHYEQYF,TGTGCCAGTAGTCTATCCGGGCAAGTCGGGACTAGCCACTACGAGCAGTACTTC
.,TRBV5-1,TRBJ2-7,.,14,CASSPGGDSGVQYF,TGCGCCAGCTCCCCTGGAGGGGACAGCGGCGTGCAGTACTTC
.,TRBV4-2,TRBJ2-1,TRBD2,16,CASSQASGGARNEQFF,TGTGCCAGCAGCCAAGCTAGCGGGGGGGCCCGGAATGAGCAGTTCTTC
many,TRBV7-2,TRBJ2-7,.,15,CASSPRAARSYEQYF,TGTGCCAGCAGCCCCCGGGCGGCGAGATCCTACGAGCAGTACTTC
.,TRBV5-1,TRBJ1-1,TRBD1,15,CASSSGQGGNTEAFF,TGCGCCAGCAGCTCAGGACAGGGCGGGAACACTGAAGCTTTCTTT
.,TRBV7-2,TRBJ2-3,.,15,CASSFVGATADTQYF,TGTGCCAGCAGCTTCGTAGGGGCTACAGCAGATACGCAGTATTTT
.,TRBV5-1,TRBJ2-3,.,15,CASSLGPPSTDTQYF,TGCGCCAGCAGCTTGGGTCCTCCTAGCACAGATACGCAGTATTTT
few,TRBV27,TRBJ2-1,.,16,CASSLHSASSYNEQFF,TGTGCCAGCAGTCTACATAGCGCCAGCTCCTACAATGAGCAGTTCTTC
.,TRBV12-3/TRBV12-4,TRBJ1-1,.,14,CASRTPGWNTEAFF,TGTGCCAGCAGAACCCCGGGGTGGAACACTGAAGCTTTCTTT
.,TRBV5-1,TRBJ1-1,TRBD1,11,CASSSQGVAFF,TGCGCCAGCAGCTCACAGGGGGTAGCTTTCTTT
many,TRBV11-2,TRBJ1-5,TRBD1,14,CASSLSRTGNPQHF,TGTGCCAGCAGCTTATCAAGGACAGGGAATCCCCAGCATTTT
many,TRBV20-1,TRBJ2-5,.,14,CSAARGGNKETQYF,TGCAGTGCTGCACGGGGCGGGAATAAAGAGACCCAGTACTTC
.,TRBV29-1,TRBJ2-5,TRBD2,14,CSVDREAPLGTQYF,TGCAGCGTTGACCGGGAGGCTCCCCTCGGTACCCAGTACTTC
many,TRBV5-1,TRBJ2-1,.,15,CASSLDVGNHNEQFF,TGCGCCAGCAGCTTGGACGTGGGAAACCACAATGAGCAGTTCTTC
.,TRBV29-1,TRBJ2-3,.,16,CSVDGTAGTGTDTQYF,TGCAGCGTTGATGGGACTGCGGGAACAGGCACAGATACGCAGTATTTT
few,TRBV5-1,TRBJ2-1,TRBD2,15,CASSFLAGQGNEQFF,TGCGCCAGCAGCTTCCTAGCGGGCCAAGGGAATGAGCAGTTCTTC
.,TRBV7-2,TRBJ2-7,.,15,CASSLVTAAYYEQYF,TGTGCCAGCAGCTTAGTAACAGCGGCTTACTACGAGCAGTACTTC
.,TRBV6-2/TRBV6-3,TRBJ2-7,.,15,CASKIAQNLPYEQYF,TGTGCCAGCAAGATTGCCCAGAACTTACCCTACGAGCAGTACTTC
many,TRBV20-1,TRBJ2-2,.,13,CSATSRVLGELFF,TGCAGTGCTACATCTAGGGTCCTCGGGGAGCTGTTTTTT
few,TRBV12-3/TRBV12-4,TRBJ1-1,TRBD1,14,CASSLMGQGIQAFF,TGTGCCAGCAGTTTAATGGGACAGGGGATTCAAGCTTTCTTT
many,TRBV24-1,TRBJ1-1,TRBD1,14,CATSDGQGRPEAFF,TGTGCCACCAGTGATGGACAGGGGAGGCCTGAAGCTTTCTTT
few,TRBV7-9,TRBJ2-2,TRBD2,16,CASSPRLAGYTGELFF,TGTGCCAGCAGCCCACGACTAGCGGGGTACACCGGGGAGCTGTTTTTT
few,TRBV9,TRBJ2-1,.,16,CASSPSWGSSYNEQFF,TGTGCCAGCAGCCCCAGCTGGGGTAGCTCCTACAATGAGCAGTTCTTC
.,TRBV5-1,TRBJ1-2,TRBD1,13,CASTAQGAGGYTF,TGCGCCAGCACCGCACAGGGGGCTGGTGGCTACACCTTC
few,TRBV6-1,TRBJ2-3,.,19,CASSTRDRGLADSTDTQYF,TGTGCCAGCAGTACCCGGGACAGGGGACTAGCGGACTCCACAGATACGCAGTATTTT
many,TRBV29-1,TRBJ2-1,TRBD2,13,CSAAGGTHNEQFF,TGCAGCGCAGCGGGAGGGACCCACAATGAGCAGTTCTTC
few,TRBV4-2,TRBJ2-7,.,16,CASSQDIGLLSYEQYF,TGTGCCAGCAGCCAAGATATTGGACTTTTGTCCTACGAGCAGTACTTC
.,TRBV20-1,TRBJ2-1,.,16,CSARRGGYSSYNEQFF,TGCAGTGCTAGAAGGGGAGGCTACAGCTCCTACAATGAGCAGTTCTTC
many,TRBV7-9,TRBJ2-2,.,12,CATVRVTGELFF,TGTGCCACAGTTCGGGTCACCGGGGAGCTGTTTTTT
few,TRBV20-1,TRBJ2-5,TRBD1,14,CSASDRGRGETQYF,TGCAGTGCTAGTGACAGGGGGCGCGGGGAGACCCAGTACTTC
many,TRBV5-1,TRBJ2-2,.,14,CASSLSQGPGELFF,TGCGCCAGCAGCTTGAGTCAGGGACCCGGGGAGCTGTTTTTT
.,TRBV7-8,TRBJ2-3,TRBD2,16,CASSLRRGGQTDTQYF,TGTGCCAGCAGCTTAAGGCGGGGGGGCCAGACAGATACGCAGTATTTT
many,TRBV4-3,TRBJ1-2,.,12,CASSGNDAGYTF,TGCGCCAGCAGCGGCAACGACGCGGGCTACACCTTC